A selection of T cell receptor beta chains follows, all from one sample in a study of control samples from healthy donors and cancer patients. Here immunoSEQ multiplex PCR was the method, and the copy in TCRdb shows in-frame clones only, minus some. The data contain over 80,000 clones, about four fifths of them singletons. Material for sequencing was blood. These TCRs come from a woman between 25 and 40 years old in good health. Both conserved end residues are part of each CDR3. The D gene is left open where the match is weak. The size of a clone is reported for some rows only, either as once, few or many, or as a class for expanded clones.

d_call	v_call	clone_size	j_call	cdr3_nt	cdr3_aa
-	TRBV3-1/TRBV3-2	-	TRBJ2-6	TGTGCCAGCAGCCAAGGGGCAGGGCCTCTTGGGGCCAACGTCCTGACTTTC	CASSQGAGPLGANVLTF
-	TRBV3-1/TRBV3-2	-	TRBJ2-7	TGTGCCAGCAGCCAATTTCCAGGGACCGAGCAGTACTTC	CASSQFPGTEQYF
-	TRBV29-1	-	TRBJ1-5	TGCAGCGTCAAGGACAGCAGCAATCAGCCCCAGCATTTT	CSVKDSSNQPQHF
-	TRBV25-1	-	TRBJ1-1	TGTGCCAGTCTAAGGGGAAACACTGAAGCTTTCTTT	CASLRGNTEAFF
TRBD1	TRBV6-6	few	TRBJ1-6	TGTGCCAGCAGCCCAGACAGGGGGCCTTCACCCCTCCACTTT	CASSPDRGPSPLHF
-	TRBV29-1	-	TRBJ1-1	TGCAGCGTTGGAGTGGGTCCGAACACTGAAGCTTTCTTT	CSVGVGPNTEAFF
-	TRBV18	-	TRBJ1-1	TGTGCCAGCTCACAGAGCAGGGGAGGAAACACTGAAGCTTTCTTT	CASSQSRGGNTEAFF
-	TRBV6-1	-	TRBJ2-7	TGTGCCAGCAGTGGGACCGGGACGCTGACCTCCTACGAGCAGTACTTC	CASSGTGTLTSYEQYF
TRBD1	TRBV6-6	few	TRBJ1-5	TGTGCCAGCAGTCGCACAGGGGACCCTAGCAATCAGCCCCAGCATTTT	CASSRTGDPSNQPQHF
-	TRBV5-5	-	TRBJ2-7	TGTGCCAGCAGCTCTATGGGTTATTCCTACGAGCAGTACTTC	CASSSMGYSYEQYF
-	TRBV2	-	TRBJ1-1	TGTGCCAGCACCACCGACTCCTGGGGCACTGAAGCTTTCTTT	CASTTDSWGTEAFF
-	TRBV9	-	TRBJ2-2	TGTGCCAGCAGCGTATCACGTACCCGGGACACATTTCTGAACACCGGGGAGCTGTTTTTT	CASSVSRTRDTFLNTGELFF
-	TRBV5-6	-	TRBJ2-7	TGTGCCAGCAGCTTGGTCAGTACCTACGAGCAGTACTTC	CASSLVSTYEQYF
-	TRBV24-1	-	TRBJ2-1	TGTGCCACCAGTGATACTGGGAATGAGCAGTTCTTC	CATSDTGNEQFF
TRBD2	TRBV5-1	-	TRBJ2-7	TGCGCCAGCAGCTTGGCGAGGACTAGCGGCATCTCCTACGAGCAGTACTTC	CASSLARTSGISYEQYF
TRBD2	TRBV27	once	TRBJ2-3	TGTGCCAGCAGTAGACTAGCGGGGGGGCCGTCAGATACGCAGTATTTT	CASSRLAGGPSDTQYF
-	TRBV5-1	-	TRBJ2-1	TGCGCCAGCAGCTTGTCAAGATCGGGCCACAATGAGCAGTTCTTC	CASSLSRSGHNEQFF
-	TRBV18	few	TRBJ2-1	TGTGCCAGCTCACCAAACATTTCCTCCTACAATGAGCAGTTCTTC	CASSPNISSYNEQFF
-	TRBV25-1	-	TRBJ2-7	TGTGCCAGCAGTTGGACAGGAGGGTACGAGCAGTACTTC	CASSWTGGYEQYF
-	TRBV6-5	-	TRBJ1-5	TGTGCCAGCAGTTTCCAGGGTGGCCATCAGCCCCAGCATTTT	CASSFQGGHQPQHF
-	TRBV5-6	-	TRBJ1-6	TGTGCCAGCAGCTTGGGGGGTGGACCAAATTCACCCCTCCACTTT	CASSLGGGPNSPLHF
TRBD1	TRBV30	-	TRBJ2-2	TGTGCCTGGAGTCCCGGACAGGGGCCCAGGGGCACCGGGGAGCTGTTTTTT	CAWSPGQGPRGTGELFF
-	TRBV15	few	TRBJ1-5	TGTGCCACCAGCATCGTCAGGGGTCAGCCCCAGCATTTT	CATSIVRGQPQHF
TRBD1	TRBV4-1	-	TRBJ1-2	TGCGCCAGCAGCCAAGACAAGGGGGCGTTTGTCTACACCTTC	CASSQDKGAFVYTF
TRBD1	TRBV4-3	-	TRBJ1-1	TGCGCCAGCAGCCAAGATGCAGGGGGCAGACGGACTGAAGCTTTCTTT	CASSQDAGGRRTEAFF
TRBD2	TRBV19	few	TRBJ2-2	TGTGCCAGTAGTATAGCGGGGGGTGCCGGGGAGCTGTTTTTT	CASSIAGGAGELFF
-	TRBV7-9	-	TRBJ1-2	TGTGCCAGCGGCGAGTTTAGAGGGCCGATCTATGGCTACACCTTC	CASGEFRGPIYGYTF
-	TRBV6-6	-	TRBJ2-7	TGTGCCAGCAGTTGGACCAATGACGAGCAGTACTTC	CASSWTNDEQYF
-	TRBV2	-	TRBJ2-4	TGTGCCAGCAGCCGCGACAGTGTACTAGCCAAAAACATTCAGTACTTC	CASSRDSVLAKNIQYF
TRBD1	TRBV6-6	-	TRBJ2-7	TGTGCCAGCAGTTACTCCGGACAGGACGCCTCCTACGAGCAGTACTTC	CASSYSGQDASYEQYF
-	TRBV29-1	few	TRBJ2-1	TGCAGCGTTGATGGTCTAGCGTTGGATGAGCAGTTCTTC	CSVDGLALDEQFF
-	TRBV10-1	-	TRBJ1-3	TGCGCCAGCAGTGCCACGACGGACTCTGGAAACACCATATATTTT	CASSATTDSGNTIYF
-	TRBV11-2	-	TRBJ1-2	TGTGCCAGCAGCTTAGATATGGGAGGGGATGGCTACACCTTC	CASSLDMGGDGYTF
-	TRBV19	-	TRBJ1-4	TGTGCCAGTAGTCTCGGGACGGCTACTAATGAAAAACTGTTTTTT	CASSLGTATNEKLFF
-	TRBV28	-	TRBJ1-6	TGTGCCAGCAGTCTCCGAGGAGTCCGATCACCCCTCCACTTT	CASSLRGVRSPLHF
-	TRBV29-1	-	TRBJ2-3	TGCAGCGTGAGAAGAGCGGGTGGATACACAGATACGCAGTATTTT	CSVRRAGGYTDTQYF
-	TRBV30	-	TRBJ1-5	TGTGCCTGGAGTGTGGGCAATCAGCCCCAGCATTTT	CAWSVGNQPQHF
TRBD2	TRBV19	-	TRBJ2-3	TGTGCCAGTAGTGTAGGGACTAGCGGGGGAACAGATACGCAGTATTTT	CASSVGTSGGTDTQYF
-	TRBV5-1	few	TRBJ2-7	TGCGCCAGCAGCTTGGCGCCGGGACTGGCCTCCTACGAGCAGTACTTC	CASSLAPGLASYEQYF